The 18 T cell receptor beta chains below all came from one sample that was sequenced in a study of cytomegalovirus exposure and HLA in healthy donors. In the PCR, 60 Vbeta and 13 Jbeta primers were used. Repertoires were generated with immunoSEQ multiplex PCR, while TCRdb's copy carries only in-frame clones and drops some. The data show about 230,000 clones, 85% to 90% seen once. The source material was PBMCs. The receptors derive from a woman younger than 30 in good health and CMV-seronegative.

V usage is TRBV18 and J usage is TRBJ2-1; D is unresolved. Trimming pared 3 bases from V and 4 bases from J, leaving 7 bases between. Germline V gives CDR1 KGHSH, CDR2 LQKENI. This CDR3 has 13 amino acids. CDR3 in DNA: TGTGCCAGCTCACCGTCCAATTACAATGAGCAGTTCTTC. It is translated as CASSPSNYNEQFF. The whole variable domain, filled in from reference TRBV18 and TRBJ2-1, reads NAGVMQNPRHLVRRRGQEARLRCSPMKGHSHVYWYRQLPEEGLKFMVYLQKENIIDESGMPKERFSAEFPKEGPSILRIQQVVRGDSAAYFCASSPSNYNEQFFGPGTRLTVL.

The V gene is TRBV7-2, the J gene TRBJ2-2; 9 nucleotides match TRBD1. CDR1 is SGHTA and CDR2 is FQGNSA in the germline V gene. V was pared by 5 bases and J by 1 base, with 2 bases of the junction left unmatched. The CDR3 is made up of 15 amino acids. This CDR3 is CASSLGQGNTGELFF. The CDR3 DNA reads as TGTGCCAGCAGCCTGGGACAGGGGAACACCGGGGAGCTGTTTTTT.

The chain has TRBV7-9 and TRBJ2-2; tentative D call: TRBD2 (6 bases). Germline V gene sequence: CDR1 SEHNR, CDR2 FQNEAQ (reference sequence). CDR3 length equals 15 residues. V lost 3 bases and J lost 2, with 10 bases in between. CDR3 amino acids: CASSLRDENTGELFF. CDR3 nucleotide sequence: TGTGCCAGCAGCTTGCGGGACGAAAACACCGGGGAGCTGTTTTTT.

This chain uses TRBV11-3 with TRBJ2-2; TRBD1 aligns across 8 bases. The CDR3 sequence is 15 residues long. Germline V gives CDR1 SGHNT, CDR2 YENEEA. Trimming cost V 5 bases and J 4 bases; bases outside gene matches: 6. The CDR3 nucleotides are TGTGCCAGCAGCCCCGACAGGGGCGGCACCGGGGAGCTGTTTTTT. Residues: CASSPDRGGTGELFF.

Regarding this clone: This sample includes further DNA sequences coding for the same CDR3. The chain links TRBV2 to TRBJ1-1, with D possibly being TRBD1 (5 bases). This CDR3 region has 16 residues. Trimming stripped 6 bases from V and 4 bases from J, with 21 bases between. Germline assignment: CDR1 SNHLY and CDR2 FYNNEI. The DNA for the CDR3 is TGTGCCAGCAGAACTGACGAAGGGGCGGGGACCACTGAAGCTTTCTTT. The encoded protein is CASRTDEGAGTTEAFF.

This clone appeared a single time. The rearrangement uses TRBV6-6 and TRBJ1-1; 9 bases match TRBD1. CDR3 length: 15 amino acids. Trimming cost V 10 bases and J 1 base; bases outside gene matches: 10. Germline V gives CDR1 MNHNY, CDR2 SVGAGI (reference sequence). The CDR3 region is CAILRRGQGNTEAFF. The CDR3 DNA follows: TGTGCCATCCTGAGGCGGGGACAGGGGAACACTGAAGCTTTCTTT.

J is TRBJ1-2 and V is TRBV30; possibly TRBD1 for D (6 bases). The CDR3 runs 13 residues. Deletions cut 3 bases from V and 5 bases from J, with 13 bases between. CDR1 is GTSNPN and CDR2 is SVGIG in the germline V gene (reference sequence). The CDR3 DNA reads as TGTGCCTGGAGGTGGGTGGGGGCTTATGGCTACACCTTC. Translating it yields CAWRWVGAYGYTF.

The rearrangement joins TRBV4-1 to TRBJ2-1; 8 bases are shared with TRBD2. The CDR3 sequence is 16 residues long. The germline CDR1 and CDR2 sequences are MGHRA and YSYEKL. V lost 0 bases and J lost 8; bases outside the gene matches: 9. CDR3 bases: TGCGCCAGCAGCCAAGACCCGAGCGGGAGACGGGATGAGCAGTTCTTC. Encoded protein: CASSQDPSGRRDEQFF.

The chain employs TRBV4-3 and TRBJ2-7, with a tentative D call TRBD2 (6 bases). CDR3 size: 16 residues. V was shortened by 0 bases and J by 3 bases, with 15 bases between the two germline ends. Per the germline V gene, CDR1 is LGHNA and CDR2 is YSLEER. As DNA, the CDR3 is TGCGCCAGCAGCCAAGATGGGGCGGGGTTGATCTACGAGCAGTACTTC. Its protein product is CASSQDGAGLIYEQYF.

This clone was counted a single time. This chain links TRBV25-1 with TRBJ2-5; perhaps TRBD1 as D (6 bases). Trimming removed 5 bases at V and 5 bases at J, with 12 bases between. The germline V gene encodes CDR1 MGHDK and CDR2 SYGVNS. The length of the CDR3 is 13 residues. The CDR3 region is CASSQRQGETQYF. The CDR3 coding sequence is TGTGCCAGCAGTCAACGGCAGGGGGAGACCCAGTACTTC. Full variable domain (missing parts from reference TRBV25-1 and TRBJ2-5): EADIYQTPRYLVIGTGKKITLECSQTMGHDKMYWYQQDPGMELHLIHYSYGVNSTEKGDLSSESTVSRIRTEHFPLTLESARPSHTSQYLCASSQRQGETQYFGPGTRLLVL.

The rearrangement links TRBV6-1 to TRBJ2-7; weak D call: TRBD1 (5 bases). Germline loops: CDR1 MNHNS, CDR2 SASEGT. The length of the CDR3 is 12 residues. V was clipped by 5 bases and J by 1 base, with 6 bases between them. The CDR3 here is CASSRQSYEQYF. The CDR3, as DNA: TGTGCCAGCAGTAGACAGTCCTACGAGCAGTACTTC.

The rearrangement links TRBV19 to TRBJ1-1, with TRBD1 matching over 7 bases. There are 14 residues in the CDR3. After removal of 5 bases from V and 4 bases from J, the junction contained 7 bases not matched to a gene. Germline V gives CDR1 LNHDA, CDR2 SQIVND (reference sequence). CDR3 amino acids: CASSLRQGGTEAFF. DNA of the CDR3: TGTGCCAGTAGTCTCCGACAGGGAGGCACTGAAGCTTTCTTT.

The CDR3 region is CASSFGTGGTGELFF. CDR3 nucleotides: TGTGCCAGCAGCTTCGGGACAGGGGGCACCGGGGAGCTGTTTTTT. V gene TRBV7-7 combines with J gene TRBJ2-2; 11 bases agree with TRBD1. In germline, CDR1 is SSHAT, CDR2 FNYEAQ (reference sequence). This CDR3 contains 15 residues. The V gene end was trimmed by 3 bases and the J gene end by 4 bases; junction bases not matched to a gene: 1.

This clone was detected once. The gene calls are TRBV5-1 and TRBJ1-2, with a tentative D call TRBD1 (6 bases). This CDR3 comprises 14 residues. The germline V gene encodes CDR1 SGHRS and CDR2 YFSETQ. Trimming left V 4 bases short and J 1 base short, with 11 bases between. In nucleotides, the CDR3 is TGCGCCAGCAGCCAGGACAGCCGTAACTATGGCTACACCTTC. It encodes CASSQDSRNYGYTF.

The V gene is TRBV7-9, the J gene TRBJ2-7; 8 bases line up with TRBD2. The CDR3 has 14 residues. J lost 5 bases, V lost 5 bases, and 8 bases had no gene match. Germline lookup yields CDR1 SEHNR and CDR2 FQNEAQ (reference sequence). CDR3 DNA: TGTGCCAGCAGCCCAATCAGTAGCGGGAACGAGCAGTACTTC. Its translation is CASSPISSGNEQYF.

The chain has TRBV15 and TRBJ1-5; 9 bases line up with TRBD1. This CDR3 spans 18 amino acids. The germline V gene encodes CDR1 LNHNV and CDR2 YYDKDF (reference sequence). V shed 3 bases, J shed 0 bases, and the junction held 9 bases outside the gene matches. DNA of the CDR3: TGTGCCACCAGCAGGGACAGGGGCCCCCTCTATAGCAATCAGCCCCAGCATTTT. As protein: CATSRDRGPLYSNQPQHF.

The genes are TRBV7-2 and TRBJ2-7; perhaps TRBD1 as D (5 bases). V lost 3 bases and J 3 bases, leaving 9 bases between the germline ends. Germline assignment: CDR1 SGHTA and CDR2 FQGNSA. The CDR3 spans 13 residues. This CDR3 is CASSFDRLYEQYF. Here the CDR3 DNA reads TGTGCCAGCAGCTTTGACAGACTCTACGAGCAGTACTTC.

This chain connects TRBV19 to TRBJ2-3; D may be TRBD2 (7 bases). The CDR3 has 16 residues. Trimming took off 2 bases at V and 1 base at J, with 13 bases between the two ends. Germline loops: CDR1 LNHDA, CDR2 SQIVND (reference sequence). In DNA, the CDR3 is TGTGCCAGTAGTATAATAGGGGGGGGCCGCACAGATACGCAGTATTTT. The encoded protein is CASSIIGGGRTDTQYF.